Shown below are 2 T cell receptor beta chains from a single sample sequenced in a study of blood T cells in healthy people across ages. Sample-barcoded 5' priming and a J-beta primer mix drove a second PCR of about 6 to 12 cycles. One entry per CDR3 protein results from TCRdb running MiXCR on the 5' RACE reads. The table lists roughly 1,300,000 distinct CDR3 sequences, roughly 59% of them singletons. The sample comprised blood. All receptors come from a young man in good health.

The genes are TRBV13 and TRBJ2-1; possibly TRBD1 for D (5 bases). Germline V gives CDR1 PRHDT, CDR2 FYEKMQ (reference sequence). This CDR3 is 15 amino acids long. With 1 base removed from V and 3 bases from J, the gap between germline ends came to 10 bases. CDR3 residues: CASSLDRNFYNEQFF. In DNA, the CDR3 is TGTGCCAGCAGCTTAGACAGGAATTTCTACAATGAGCAGTTCTTC.

This chain joins TRBV6-6 and TRBJ1-1, with D tentatively TRBD1 (5 bases). V was cut by 0 bases and J by 0 bases, with 8 bases left in between. CDR1 and CDR2 (germline): MNHNY, SVGAGI (reference sequence). The CDR3 runs to 15 residues. The CDR3: CASSYSDKMNTEAFF. CDR3 DNA sequence: TGTGCCAGCAGTTACTCGGACAAAATGAACACTGAAGCTTTCTTT.